This TCR beta chain comes out of a study of early T cells in non-severe SARS-CoV-2 infection. Looking at the study overall: From unsorted whole blood, bulk RNA was sequenced, and the chains remained unpaired.

V lost 5 bases and J lost 3; bases outside the gene matches: 6. Germline assignment: CDR1 SGHDN and CDR2 FVKESK. The CDR3 runs 15 residues. Study-level points and caveats: VDJdb-based annotation leaned toward anti-spike CD8 responses and missed private and CD4 specificities.

Individual cDNA molecules were tagged with unique molecular identifiers. Via MiXCR, TCRdb re-called the 5' RACE reads, giving one row per CDR3 protein. The sample comprises around 35,000 distinct CDR3 sequences, 5.5% to 7% of which are singletons, and roughly 4.8% rests with the top ten. This clonotype is labeled medium-sized. Its matching antigen is unknown. The TCR was taken from an adult who was a healthcare worker with PCR-confirmed SARS-CoV-2 infection or an uninfected control (not recorded which). This sequence joins TRBV14 and TRBJ2-3, with 9 bases matching TRBD1. Sample: whole blood. The CDR3 spells CASSIRTGVTDTQYF. The CDR3 coding sequence is TGTGCCAGCAGCATACGGACAGGGGTGACAGATACGCAGTATTTT. Filled out from reference TRBV14 and TRBJ2-3, the complete variable domain reads EAGVTQFPSHSVIEKGQTVTLRCDPISGHDNLYWYRRVMGKEIKFLLHFVKESKQDESGMPNNRFLAERTGGTYSTLKVQPAELEDSGVYFCASSIRTGVTDTQYFGPGTRLTVL.